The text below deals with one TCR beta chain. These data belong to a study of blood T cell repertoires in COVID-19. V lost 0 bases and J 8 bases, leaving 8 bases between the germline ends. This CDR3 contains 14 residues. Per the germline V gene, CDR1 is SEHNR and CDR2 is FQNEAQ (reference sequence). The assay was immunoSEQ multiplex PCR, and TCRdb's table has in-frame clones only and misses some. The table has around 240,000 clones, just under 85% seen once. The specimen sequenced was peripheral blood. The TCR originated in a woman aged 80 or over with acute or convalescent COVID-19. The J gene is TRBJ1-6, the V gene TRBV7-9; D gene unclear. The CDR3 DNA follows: TGTGCCAGCAGCTTAGCGGGTGGGCATTCACCCCTCCACTTT. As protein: CASSLAGGHSPLHF.